This entry concerns a single TCR beta chain. This sample was included in a study of control samples from healthy donors and cancer patients. This table comes from immunoSEQ multiplex PCR, and its TCRdb copy is limited to in-frame clones, with some not included. This table holds 100,000 to 150,000 clones, roughly 84% found once. Sequenced: blood. The sequence derives from a man aged 35 to 55 in good health.

This CDR3 is CSARRGGYTF. The CDR3 DNA reads as TGCAGTGCTAGACGAGGAGGCTACACCTTC. The chain carries TRBV20-1 and TRBJ1-2; D gene ambiguous. Trimming shortened V by 2 bases and J by 8 bases, and 6 bases separated the two germline ends. Per the germline V gene, CDR1 is DFQATT and CDR2 is SNEGSKA (reference sequence). The CDR3 consists of 10 residues.